This T cell receptor beta chain was sequenced in a study of blood T cell repertoires in COVID-19. On the study more broadly: The origin of the acute and convalescent COVID-19 samples was the United States, Italy and Spain.

The V gene's germline CDR1 is SQVTM and CDR2 ANQGSEA. This CDR3 is 14 amino acids long. V shed 0 bases and J 8 bases; nucleotides not matched to a gene: 6. Original handling: Nucleated cell number was recorded as an estimate derived from reference gene primer amplification. This table comes from immunoSEQ multiplex PCR, and its TCRdb copy is limited to in-frame clones, with some not included. D and trimming were read from the DNA, whereas the V and J calls and clone size are those reported in that table. The sample lists some 150,000 clones, around 85% seen once, with around 9.9% in the top ten. The chain carries TRBV29-1 and TRBJ1-2; 10 bases line up with TRBD1. This TCR was sampled from a woman aged 60-75 years with COVID-19, enrolled during active disease. What was sequenced was peripheral blood. The CDR3 DNA sequence: TGCAGCGTTGAAGATCGGGACAGGGGAGGGGGCTACACCTTC. As protein: CSVEDRDRGGGYTF.